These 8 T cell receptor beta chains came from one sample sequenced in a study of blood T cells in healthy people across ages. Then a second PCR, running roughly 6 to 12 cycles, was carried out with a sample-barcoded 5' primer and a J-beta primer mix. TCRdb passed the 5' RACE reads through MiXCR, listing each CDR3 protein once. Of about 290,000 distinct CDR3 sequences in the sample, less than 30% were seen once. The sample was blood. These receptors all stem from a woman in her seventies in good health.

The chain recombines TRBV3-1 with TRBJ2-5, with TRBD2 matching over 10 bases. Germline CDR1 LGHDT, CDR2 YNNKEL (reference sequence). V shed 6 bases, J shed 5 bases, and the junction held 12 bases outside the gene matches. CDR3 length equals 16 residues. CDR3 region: CASSYSLAGAWETQYF. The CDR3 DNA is TGTGCCAGCAGTTACTCCCTAGCGGGGGCTTGGGAGACCCAGTACTTC.

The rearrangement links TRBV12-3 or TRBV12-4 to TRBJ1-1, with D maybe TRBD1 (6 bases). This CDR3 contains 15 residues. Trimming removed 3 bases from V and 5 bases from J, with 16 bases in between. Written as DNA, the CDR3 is TGTGCCAGCAGTTTTTCATCCCAGGGGAAGACTGAAGCTTTCTTT. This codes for CASSFSSQGKTEAFF.

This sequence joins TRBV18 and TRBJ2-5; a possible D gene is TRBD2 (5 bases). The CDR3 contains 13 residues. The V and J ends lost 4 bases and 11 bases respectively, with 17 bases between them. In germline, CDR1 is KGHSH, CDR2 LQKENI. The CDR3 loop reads CASSRSGPYGQYF. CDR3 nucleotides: TGTGCCAGCTCACGGAGCGGCCCCTACGGGCAGTACTTC.

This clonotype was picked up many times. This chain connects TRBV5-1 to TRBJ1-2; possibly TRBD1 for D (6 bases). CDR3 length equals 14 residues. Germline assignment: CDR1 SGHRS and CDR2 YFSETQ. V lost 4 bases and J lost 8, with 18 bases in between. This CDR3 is CASSAQGPQGGYTF. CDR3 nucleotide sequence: TGCGCCAGCAGCGCCCAGGGGCCTCAAGGAGGCTACACCTTC.

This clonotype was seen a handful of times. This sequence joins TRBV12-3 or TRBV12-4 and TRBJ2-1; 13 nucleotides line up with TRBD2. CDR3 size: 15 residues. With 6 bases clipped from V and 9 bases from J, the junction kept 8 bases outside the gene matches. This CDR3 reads CASRTGTSGTGEQFF. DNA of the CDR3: TGTGCCAGCAGGACCGGGACTAGCGGGACCGGTGAGCAGTTCTTC.

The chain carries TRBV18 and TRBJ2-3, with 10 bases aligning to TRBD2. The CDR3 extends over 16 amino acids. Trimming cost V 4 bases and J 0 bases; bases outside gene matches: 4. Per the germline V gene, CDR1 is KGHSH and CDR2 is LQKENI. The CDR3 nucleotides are TGTGCCAGCTCACGCGGACTAGCGGATAGCACAGATACGCAGTATTTT. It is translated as CASSRGLADSTDTQYF.

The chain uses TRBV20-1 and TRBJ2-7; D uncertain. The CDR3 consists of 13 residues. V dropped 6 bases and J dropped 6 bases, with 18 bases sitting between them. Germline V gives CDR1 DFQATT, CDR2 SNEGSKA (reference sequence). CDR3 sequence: CSANPRAGREQYF. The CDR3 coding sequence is TGCAGTGCCAACCCACGGGCAGGCCGCGAGCAGTACTTC.

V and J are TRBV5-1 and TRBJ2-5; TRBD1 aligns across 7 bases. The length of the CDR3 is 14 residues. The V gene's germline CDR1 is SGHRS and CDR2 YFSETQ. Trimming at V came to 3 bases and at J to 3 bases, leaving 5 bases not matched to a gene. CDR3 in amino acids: CASSSETGKETQYF. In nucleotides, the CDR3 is TGCGCCAGCAGCTCAGAGACAGGGAAAGAGACCCAGTACTTC. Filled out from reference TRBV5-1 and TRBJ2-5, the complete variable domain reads KAGVTQTPRYLIKTRGQQVTLSCSPISGHRSVSWYQQTPGQGLQFLFEYFSETQRNKGNFPGRFSGRQFSNSRSEMNVSTLELGDSALYLCASSSETGKETQYFGPGTRLLVL.